This T cell receptor (beta chain) emerged from a study of blood T cell repertoires in COVID-19. Produced via immunoSEQ multiplex PCR; TCRdb's table is partial and in-frame only. Of about 320,000 clones in the sample, about 85% are singletons; the top ten hold under 2%. V shed 0 bases, J shed 4 bases, and the junction held 4 bases outside the gene matches. The CDR3 extends over 17 amino acids. Germline V CDR1 and CDR2: LGHNA, YSLEER. J is TRBJ1-3 and V is TRBV4-3; 12 nucleotides line up with TRBD1. The sample comprised PBMCs or T cells enriched from blood (not recorded which). The sequence derives from a woman in her thirties who had been exposed to COVID-19. DNA for the CDR3: TGCGCCAGCAGCCAAGATACGGGGACAGGGGGCGGAAACACCATATATTTT. As protein: CASSQDTGTGGGNTIYF.